This entry lists 29 T cell receptor beta chains sequenced from one sample in a study of monozygotic twins with inflammatory bowel disease. For each CDR3 protein, TCRdb gives one entry from its re-call of the 5' RACE reads, without DNA. The sample has approximately 300,000 distinct CDR3 sequences; the top ten hold approximately 5.9%. Material for sequencing was blood. The receptors originated from a human donor with ulcerative colitis or Crohn's disease, or a healthy co-twin of an affected twin (not recorded which).

The chain is built from TRBV7-2 and TRBJ1-5; with no DNA, the TCRdb D assignment of TRBD1 cannot be verified. The CDR3 has 15 residues. The V gene's germline CDR1 is SGHTA and CDR2 FQGNSA. This CDR3 reads CASSLGVGGNQPQHF.

This chain's CDR3 is CSVNLGARRGTDTQYF. The chain recombines TRBV29-1 with TRBJ2-3; the D gene TCRdb calls, TRBD2, cannot be checked with no DNA. The length of the CDR3 is 16 residues. CDR1 and CDR2 (germline): SQVTM, ANQGSEA.

The gene calls are TRBV7-8 and TRBJ2-1; lacking DNA, the TRBD1 call made by TCRdb goes unchecked. Germline CDR1 SGHVS, CDR2 FQNEAQ. The CDR3 sequence is 14 residues long. CDR3 sequence reads: CASSSGLGVNEQFF.

The gene calls are TRBV7-8 and TRBJ2-2; the TCRdb D gene call, TRBD1, has no DNA to confirm it. Germline CDR1 reads SGHVS; CDR2 reads FQNEAQ. The length of the CDR3 is 16 residues. The CDR3 loop reads CASSSQTSGRTGELFF.

V is TRBV6-2 or TRBV6-3 and J is TRBJ1-2; TCRdb's D call, TRBD1, is unchecked because there is no DNA. The germline V gene encodes CDR1 MNHEY and CDR2 SVGEGT. The CDR3 runs to 15 residues. CDR3 region: CASSYSRQGIGGYTF.

The chain uses TRBV28 and TRBJ1-1; TCRdb calls TRBD1, which cannot be checked without DNA. Germline CDR1 MDHEN, CDR2 SYDVKM. The CDR3 sequence is 14 residues long. CDR3 in amino acids: CASGTRGRLTEAFF.

The gene calls are TRBV27 and TRBJ2-4. CDR1 and CDR2 from the germline V gene are MNHEY and SMNVEV (reference sequence). The CDR3 has 15 amino acids. The CDR3 spells CASSSLYRAKNIQYF.

V and J are TRBV5-1 and TRBJ2-2. Germline lookup yields CDR1 SGHRS and CDR2 YFSETQ. The CDR3 loop spans 15 amino acids. This CDR3 is CASSLAVVVTGELFF.

The chain is built from TRBV7-2 and TRBJ2-3; TCRdb returns TRBD1, unconfirmable since there is no DNA. The V gene's germline CDR1 is SGHTA and CDR2 FQGNSA. This CDR3 contains 13 residues. CDR3 in amino acids: CASSLDQGDTQYF. Supplemented by reference TRBV7-2 and TRBJ2-3, the full variable domain reads GAGVSQSPSNKVTEKGKDVELRCDPISGHTALYWYRQSLGQGLEFLIYFQGNSAPDKSGLPSDRFSAERTGGSVSTLTIQRTQQEDSAVYLCASSLDQGDTQYFGPGTRLTVL.

The rearrangement joins TRBV6-4 to TRBJ1-6; TCRdb gives TRBD1 as the D gene, but with no DNA this cannot be confirmed. The CDR3 sequence is 17 residues long. Germline V gives CDR1 MRHNA, CDR2 SNTAGT. CDR3 loop: CASSGEGDRVNNSPLHF.

This rearrangement joins TRBV27 to TRBJ2-4; TCRdb selects TRBD1, and the lack of DNA leaves this call unchecked. Germline V lookup: CDR1 MNHEY, CDR2 SMNVEV (reference sequence). The CDR3 loop spans 17 amino acids. CDR3 residues: CASSIYRDRGAKNIQYF.

The chain is built from TRBV3-1 and TRBJ2-1; TCRdb selects TRBD1, and the lack of DNA leaves this call unchecked. The CDR3 loop spans 15 amino acids. Germline CDR1 and CDR2: LGHDT and YNNKEL (reference sequence). The CDR3 loop reads CASSQLQGLSNEQFF.

The V and J genes are TRBV20-1 and TRBJ2-7; the TCRdb D gene call, TRBD1, has no DNA to confirm it. Germline loops: CDR1 DFQATT, CDR2 SNEGSKA (reference sequence). CDR3 length: 12 amino acids. The CDR3 protein is CSARGDIDEQYF.

The chain recombines TRBV7-6 with TRBJ2-7; checking the TCRdb D call of TRBD1 is not possible without DNA. Germline V gene lookup returns CDR1 SGHVS and CDR2 FNYEAQ. The CDR3 runs to 17 residues. The CDR3 region is CASSLANYQGQPYEQYF.

The chain has TRBV7-2 and TRBJ1-2; absent DNA, TCRdb's TRBD1 call cannot be checked. CDR1 is SGHTA, CDR2 FQGNSA, per germline. The length of the CDR3 is 14 residues. CDR3 sequence: CASSHMGAGSGYTF.

V is TRBV7-2 and J is TRBJ2-1. The CDR3 covers 12 residues. Germline loops: CDR1 SGHTA, CDR2 FQGNSA. The CDR3 sequence: CASSRTNHEQFF. Together with reference TRBV7-2 and TRBJ2-1, the CDR3 gives the full variable domain: GAGVSQSPSNKVTEKGKDVELRCDPISGHTALYWYRQSLGQGLEFLIYFQGNSAPDKSGLPSDRFSAERTGGSVSTLTIQRTQQEDSAVYLCASSRTNHEQFFGPGTRLTVL.

The J gene is TRBJ2-5, the V gene TRBV29-1. The length of the CDR3 is 15 residues. CDR1 is SQVTM and CDR2 is ANQGSEA in the germline V gene. This chain's CDR3 is CSVIIIKTLQETQYF. The full variable domain, in which reference TRBV29-1 and TRBJ2-5 provide the parts outside the CDR3, is SAVISQKPSRDICQRGTSLTIQCQVDSQVTMMFWYRQQPGQSLTLIATANQGSEATYESGFVIDKFPISRPNLTFSTLTVSNMSPEDSSIYLCSVIIIKTLQETQYFGPGTRLLVL.

V and J are TRBV5-1 and TRBJ2-1; checking the TCRdb D call of TRBD2 is not possible without DNA. Germline V CDR1 and CDR2: SGHRS, YFSETQ. The length of the CDR3 is 15 residues. The CDR3 here is CASIVGGGPYNEQFF.

The V gene is TRBV24-1, the J gene TRBJ2-1; without DNA, the TCRdb call of TRBD1 cannot be checked. Germline CDR1 KGHDR, CDR2 SFDVKD. This CDR3 contains 15 residues. The CDR3 spells CATSRTGGNLGEQFF.

This chain connects TRBV5-1 to TRBJ2-3; checking the TCRdb D call of TRBD1 is not possible without DNA. The CDR3 has 15 amino acids. CDR1 is SGHRS and CDR2 is YFSETQ in the germline V gene. The CDR3 sequence is CASSNRDRGTDTQYF.

The rearrangement joins TRBV12-3 or TRBV12-4 to TRBJ1-1; the TCRdb D gene call, TRBD1, has no DNA to confirm it. The CDR3 length is 13 residues. CDR3: CASTPRSNTEAFF.

The rearrangement links TRBV18 to TRBJ2-1. CDR1 KGHSH and CDR2 LQKENI come from the germline V gene. CDR3 size: 15 residues. CDR3: CASSPQSGGDNEQFF.

The V and J genes are TRBV15 and TRBJ2-1. CDR3 length: 13 amino acids. In germline, CDR1 is LNHNV, CDR2 YYDKDF (reference sequence). The CDR3 here is CATSRDNYNEQFF.

The rearrangement uses TRBV21-1 and TRBJ2-1; checking the TCRdb D call of TRBD1 is not possible without DNA. TRBV21-1 is annotated as a pseudogene. The CDR3 spans 14 residues. CDR3 in amino acids: CASATGRASDEQFF.

The chain uses TRBV28 and TRBJ2-3; absent DNA, TCRdb's TRBD2 call cannot be checked. Germline V gene data show CDR1 as MDHEN and CDR2 as SYDVKM. This CDR3 contains 15 residues. The CDR3 protein is CASGKLAGVGDTQYF.

The chain joins TRBV7-2 to TRBJ2-7; TCRdb designates TRBD1, a call that cannot be tested without DNA. The CDR3 totals 16 residues. From germline, CDR1 is SGHTA and CDR2 FQGNSA. CDR3 in amino acids: CASSYPRDRGGYEQYF.

V and J are TRBV6-5 and TRBJ1-5. The germline gives CDR1 MNHEY, CDR2 SVGAGI. The CDR3 has 14 amino acids. The CDR3: CASSYSWSNQPQHF.

The rearrangement links TRBV28 to TRBJ1-2; TCRdb's D call, TRBD1, is unchecked because there is no DNA. The germline V gene has CDR1 MDHEN and CDR2 SYDVKM. The CDR3 totals 11 residues. The CDR3 region is CASGVNYGYTF.

The V and J genes are TRBV7-2 and TRBJ1-3. The CDR3 is made up of 14 amino acids. CDR1 is SGHTA, CDR2 FQGNSA, per germline. This chain's CDR3 is CASSLAGPRDTIYF.